Following are 6 T cell receptor beta chains from one sample sequenced in a study of regulatory T cells in long-lasting Graves disease. Construction of the TCR beta libraries employed iRepertoire HTBI primers in conjunction with Arm-PCR of CDR3 regions. TCRdb ran MiXCR on the multiplex PCR reads and lists one entry per CDR3 protein. The table includes around 480,000 distinct CDR3 sequences, about 16% detected once. Time point described: newly diagnosed GD, antithyroid drugs for less than 3 months. Extracted PBMC RNA gave rise to the TCR library. This sample was shared with a second study, whose subject was T cells in Graves' hyperthyroidism and ophthalmopathy.

The sequencing used peripheral blood mononuclear cells (PBMCs), collected at new diagnosis, from a patient treated with antithyroid drugs. The source is a woman aged 40 to 65 with Graves disease.

This clonotype was recorded at least ten times. This chain connects TRBV28 to TRBJ1-1; 8 bases line up with TRBD1. The CDR3 is 12 residues long. Germline V gene lookup returns CDR1 MDHEN and CDR2 SYDVKM. V shed 2 bases and J 9 bases; nucleotides not matched to a gene: 2. CDR3: CASSLRTGQAFF. The CDR3 coding sequence is TGTGCCAGCAGTTTAAGGACAGGGCAAGCTTTCTTT. The full variable domain, with the rest looked up from reference TRBV28 and TRBJ1-1, is DVKVTQSSRYLVKRTGEKVFLECVQDMDHENMFWYRQDPGLGLRLIYFSYDVKMKEKGDIPEGYSVSREKKERFSLILESASTNQTSMYLCASSLRTGQAFFGQGTRLTVV.

J is TRBJ1-3 and V is TRBV19; 7 bases map to TRBD1. The germline V gene has CDR1 LNHDA and CDR2 SQIVND (reference sequence). The CDR3 loop spans 14 amino acids. V lost 5 bases, J lost 5 bases, and 6 bases stayed unmatched. CDR3 DNA: TGTGCCAGTAGTGAGGGGGGACAGAGAAACACCATATATTTT. This codes for CASSEGGQRNTIYF.

This clonotype was seen repeatedly, ten times or more. The V gene is TRBV7-3, the J gene TRBJ2-3; TRBD2 aligns across 7 bases. The CDR3 covers 16 residues. Looked up from germline, CDR1 is SGHTA and CDR2 is FQGTGA. The J segment lost 1 base and the V segment lost 5 bases, leaving 9 bases of the junction unmatched. This chain's CDR3 is CASSHSGAGGTDTQYF. CDR3 DNA: TGTGCCAGCAGCCACAGCGGGGCGGGCGGCACAGATACGCAGTATTTT.

This clonotype was counted ten times or more. The rearrangement joins TRBV7-2 to TRBJ2-1; possibly TRBD1 for D (5 bases). There are 17 residues in the CDR3. V lost 1 base to trimming and J lost 0 bases, with 13 bases between them. CDR1 and CDR2 (germline): SGHTA, FQGNSA. The CDR3 DNA follows: TGTGCCAGCAGCTTAGGGTTGGGGCTCGGCTCCTACAATGAGCAGTTCTTC. This gives the protein CASSLGLGLGSYNEQFF.

The genes are TRBV7-9 and TRBJ2-7; TRBD2 might be the D (5 bases). This CDR3 comprises 16 residues. Germline CDR1 is SEHNR and CDR2 is FQNEAQ (reference sequence). V lost 1 base and J lost 0, with 13 bases in between. The CDR3 DNA reads as TGTGCCAGCAGCTTAGGTCGGACGGCGGGCTCCTACGAGCAGTACTTC. As protein: CASSLGRTAGSYEQYF.

As to this clonotype: One base away lies a much larger clone, so this may be a sequencing read error. This chain joins TRBV11-2 and TRBJ2-3; possibly TRBD2 for D (5 bases). The end of the DNA fits TRBJ2-7 better, so the J call may be wrong. The CDR3 sequence is 15 residues long. Looked up from germline, CDR1 is SGHAT and CDR2 is FQNNGV. The CDR3 DNA is TGTGCCAGCAGCTTAGAGGGGTTGGAGGCTCGAGAGCAGTACTTC. It codes for CASSLEGLEAREQYF.